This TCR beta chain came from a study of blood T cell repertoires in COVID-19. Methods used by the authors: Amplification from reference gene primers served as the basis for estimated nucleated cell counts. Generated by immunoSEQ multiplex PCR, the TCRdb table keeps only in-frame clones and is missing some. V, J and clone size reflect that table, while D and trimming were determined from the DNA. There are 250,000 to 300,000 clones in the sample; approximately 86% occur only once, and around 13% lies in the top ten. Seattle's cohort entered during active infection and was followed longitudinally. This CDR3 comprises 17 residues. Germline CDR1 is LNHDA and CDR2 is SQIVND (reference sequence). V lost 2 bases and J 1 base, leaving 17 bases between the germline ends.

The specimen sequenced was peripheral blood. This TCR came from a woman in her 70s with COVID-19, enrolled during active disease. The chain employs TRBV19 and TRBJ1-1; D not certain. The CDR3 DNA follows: TGTGCCAGTAGTATAAATTCGTTTTCTCGGGGGAACACTGAAGCTTTCTTT. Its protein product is CASSINSFSRGNTEAFF.